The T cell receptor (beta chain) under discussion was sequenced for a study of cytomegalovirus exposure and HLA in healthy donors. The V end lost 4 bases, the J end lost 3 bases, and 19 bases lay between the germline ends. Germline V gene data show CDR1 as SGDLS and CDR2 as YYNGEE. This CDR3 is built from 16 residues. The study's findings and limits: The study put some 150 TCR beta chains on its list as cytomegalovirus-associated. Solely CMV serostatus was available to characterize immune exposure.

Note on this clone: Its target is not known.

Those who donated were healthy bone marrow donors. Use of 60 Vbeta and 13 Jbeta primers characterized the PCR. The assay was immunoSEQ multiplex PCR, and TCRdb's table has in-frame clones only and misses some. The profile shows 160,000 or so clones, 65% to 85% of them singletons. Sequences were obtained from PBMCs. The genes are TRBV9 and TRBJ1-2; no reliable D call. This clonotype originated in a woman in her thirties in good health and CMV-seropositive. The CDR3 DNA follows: TGTGCCAGCAGCATTTCCGACGGCCTGGGCCACTATGGCTACACCTTC. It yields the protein CASSISDGLGHYGYTF. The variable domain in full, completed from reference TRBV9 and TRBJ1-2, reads DSGVTQTPKHLITATGQRVTLRCSPRSGDLSVYWYQQSLDQGLQFLIQYYNGEERAKGNILERFSAQQFPDLHSELNLSSLELGDSALYFCASSISDGLGHYGYTFGSGTRLTVV.